The next 5 T cell receptor beta chains were all read from a single sample in a study of T cell responses to AZD1222 COVID-19 vaccine. Here immunoSEQ multiplex PCR was the method, and the copy in TCRdb shows in-frame clones only, minus some. The sample lists 200,000 to 250,000 clones, just over 90% occurring once. The starting material was peripheral blood, obtained on day 0 of MenACWY control vaccination. These receptor sequences come from an adult in good health.

The J gene is TRBJ1-2, the V gene TRBV4-2; 8 bases agree with TRBD1. Germline V gene data show CDR1 as LGHNA and CDR2 as YNFKEQ. The CDR3 totals 13 residues. V lost 3 bases, J lost 8 bases, and 5 bases stayed unmatched. CDR3 protein: CASSHGDRGGYTF. The CDR3 nucleotides are TGTGCCAGCAGCCACGGAGACAGGGGCGGCTACACCTTC.

This chain connects TRBV2 to TRBJ1-6; the D gene is possibly TRBD1 (6 bases). Germline CDR1 and CDR2: SNHLY and FYNNEI. CDR3 length: 13 residues. Trimming removed 8 bases at V and 9 bases at J, with 14 bases between. The CDR3 bases are TGTGCCAGCCTAATAGGGGGGGCTTCACCCCTCCACTTT. Protein: CASLIGGASPLHF.

V is TRBV4-1 and J is TRBJ2-2; weak D call: TRBD1 (5 bases). CDR1 is MGHRA and CDR2 is YSYEKL in the germline V gene. V lost 4 bases, J lost 0 bases, and 12 bases lay in between. The CDR3 contains 16 residues. CDR3 bases: TGCGCCAGCAGCCGTAGCAGGGATACGAACACCGGGGAGCTGTTTTTT. Residues: CASSRSRDTNTGELFF.

V is TRBV28 and J is TRBJ1-2; TRBD1 matches 8 bases. The CDR3 consists of 15 residues. V was pared by 2 bases and J by 1 base, with 3 bases of the junction left unmatched. Germline CDR1 and CDR2: MDHEN and SYDVKM. The DNA for the CDR3 is TGTGCCAGCAGTTTAGGGGACAGGTATAACTATGGCTACACCTTC. Residues: CASSLGDRYNYGYTF.

This clone appeared a single time. The chain has TRBV5-1 and TRBJ2-2; no firm D call. The germline CDR1 and CDR2 sequences are SGHRS and YFSETQ. This CDR3 is built from 14 residues. The V end was cut by 2 bases, the J end by 4 bases, with 9 bases between. This CDR3 reads CASSFGQATGELFF. As DNA, the CDR3 is TGCGCCAGCAGCTTTGGGCAGGCCACCGGGGAGCTGTTTTTT. The full variable domain, with the rest looked up from reference TRBV5-1 and TRBJ2-2, is KAGVTQTPRYLIKTRGQQVTLSCSPISGHRSVSWYQQTPGQGLQFLFEYFSETQRNKGNFPGRFSGRQFSNSRSEMNVSTLELGDSALYLCASSFGQATGELFFGEGSRLTVL.